These T cell receptor beta chains were read from a single sample in a study of early T cells in non-severe SARS-CoV-2 infection. TCRdb passed the 5' RACE reads through MiXCR, listing each CDR3 protein once. The table includes 70,000 or so distinct CDR3 sequences, around 10% detected once. Sequencing was performed on whole blood, taken at baseline. The source is an adult who was a healthcare worker with PCR-confirmed SARS-CoV-2 infection or an uninfected control (not recorded which). Both conserved end residues are part of each CDR3. Each record gives: clone size, D gene, V gene, J gene, CDR3 DNA, CDR3 protein. A D gene is named only where the DNA matches it firmly. Only part of the rows carry a size: once, few, many, or a class if the clone is expanded.

many	TRBD1	TRBV7-6	TRBJ1-1	TGTGCCAGCAGCTCACAACAGGGGGCTAGCACTGAAGCTTTCTTT	CASSSQQGASTEAFF
many	.	TRBV6-1	TRBJ2-4	TGTGCCAGCAGTGGATGGGGGGTAGGAGCCAAAAACATTCAGTACTTC	CASSGWGVGAKNIQYF
few	.	TRBV20-1	TRBJ2-3	TGCAGTGCTCAGGACTTCGATACGCAGTATTTT	CSAQDFDTQYF
many	TRBD2	TRBV5-1	TRBJ2-3	TGCGCCAGCAGCTTGTCCACTAGCGGGGGGCGACATTTAGTCACAGATACGCAGTATTTT	CASSLSTSGGRHLVTDTQYF
many	.	TRBV6-2/TRBV6-3	TRBJ2-6	TGTGCCAGCAGTTACGAAGGAACTGGGGCCAACGTCCTGACTTTC	CASSYEGTGANVLTF
.	TRBD1	TRBV24-1	TRBJ2-1	TGTGCCACCACTCGTCCCGGGACAGGGGGGTCCTACAATGAGCAGTTCTTC	CATTRPGTGGSYNEQFF
.	TRBD1	TRBV20-1	TRBJ2-3	TGCAGTGCTAGTGGGACAGGGGTGACAGATACGCAGTATTTT	CSASGTGVTDTQYF
few	.	TRBV19	TRBJ1-4	TGTGCCAGTAGTAGACCGACAGGTTCTAGCGAAAAACTGTTTTTT	CASSRPTGSSEKLFF
few	.	TRBV7-8	TRBJ1-2	TGTGCCAGCAGCTTAGTGCAGGCGAATTCCTATGGCTACACCTTC	CASSLVQANSYGYTF
few	.	TRBV7-2	TRBJ2-1	TGTGCCAGCACCTGGTACAATGAGCAGTTCTTC	CASTWYNEQFF
few	.	TRBV20-1	TRBJ1-2	TGCAGTGCTGTCCAGGAGGGGAGTTATGGCTACACCTTC	CSAVQEGSYGYTF
few	.	TRBV6-2/TRBV6-3	TRBJ1-1	TGTGCCAGCACCCAGGGGAGGGGAGCTTTCTTT	CASTQGRGAFF
few	TRBD2	TRBV30	TRBJ2-5	TGTGCCTGGACTACTAGCGGGGGTGGTATCCAAGAGACCCAGTACTTC	CAWTTSGGGIQETQYF
.	.	TRBV5-1	TRBJ1-2	TGCGCCAGCAGCTTGGCTACAAATTCTAACTATGGCTACACCTTC	CASSLATNSNYGYTF
few	.	TRBV29-1	TRBJ2-3	TGCAGCGCTGCCGGGACTGGGAGCACAGATACGCAGTATTTT	CSAAGTGSTDTQYF
many	TRBD1	TRBV2	TRBJ1-3	TGTGCCAGCACCCCCTGGGACAGGGGCCTCTCTGAAAACACCATATATTTT	CASTPWDRGLSENTIYF
many	.	TRBV19	TRBJ1-5	TGTGCCAGTAGTCCTCAGGGAGGCAATCAGCCCCAGCATTTT	CASSPQGGNQPQHF
.	.	TRBV11-2	TRBJ1-5	TGTGCCAGCAGCTTAGTTCAGGGGCAGCCCCAGCATTTT	CASSLVQGQPQHF
many	.	TRBV5-5	TRBJ1-2	TGTGCCAGCAGCTTGGACCCCGGGGACTATGGCTACACCTTC	CASSLDPGDYGYTF
few	TRBD1	TRBV12-3/TRBV12-4	TRBJ2-2	TGTGCCAGCACCGCCGGACAGGGGGTCACCGGGGAGCTGTTTTTT	CASTAGQGVTGELFF
few	.	TRBV20-1	TRBJ2-7	TGCAGTGCTTCAGGACAGTCCTACGAGCAGTACTTC	CSASGQSYEQYF
few	.	TRBV7-9	TRBJ1-1	TGTGCCAGCAGATTTCAGGGACCCAACACTGAAGCTTTCTTT	CASRFQGPNTEAFF
many	.	TRBV4-2	TRBJ2-6	TGTGCCAGCAGCCAAGGTTTGGAACAGAGAGTCTCTGGGGCCAACGTCCTGACTTTC	CASSQGLEQRVSGANVLTF
.	.	TRBV20-1	TRBJ2-5	TGCAGTGCTAGTCGAGGGGGGGAGGCTGAGACCCAGTACTTC	CSASRGGEAETQYF
many	.	TRBV5-1	TRBJ1-1	TGCGCCAGCAGCTTTTTTGACAGACGGAACACTGAAGCTTTCTTT	CASSFFDRRNTEAFF
.	.	TRBV18	TRBJ1-5	TGTGCCAGCTCACCACGGGGCGACAGGCCCCAGCATTTT	CASSPRGDRPQHF
many	.	TRBV2	TRBJ2-7	TGTGCCAGCAGAGAGAGCATACAAAACGAGCAGTACTTC	CASRESIQNEQYF
.	.	TRBV7-8	TRBJ1-5	TGTGCCAGCAGCTTAGCGGGGGTTCCTGATCAGCCCCAGCATTTT	CASSLAGVPDQPQHF
.	.	TRBV20-1	TRBJ2-7	TGCAGTGCTAGGGCAGGTTTCACCTACGAGCAGTACTTC	CSARAGFTYEQYF
many	.	TRBV20-1	TRBJ1-2	TGCAGTGCTAGAAAGACCGGGACCCGGGTTTATGGCTACACCTTC	CSARKTGTRVYGYTF
.	TRBD1	TRBV27	TRBJ1-6	TGTGCCAGCAGGCCGAGGACAGGGGATAATTCACCCCTCCACTTT	CASRPRTGDNSPLHF
many	TRBD2	TRBV9	TRBJ2-1	TGTGCCAGCAGCGTAGTTGATAGCGGGGGGCACAATGAGCAGTTCTTC	CASSVVDSGGHNEQFF
many	TRBD1	TRBV6-2/TRBV6-3	TRBJ1-1	TGTGCCAGCAGACACAGGGGGCGCGGGGAGACTGAAGCTTTCTTT	CASRHRGRGETEAFF
many	.	TRBV24-1	TRBJ2-7	TGTGCCACCAGTGACCCCGGGACCCCCTACGAGCAGTACTTC	CATSDPGTPYEQYF
.	.	TRBV29-1	TRBJ2-1	TGCAGCGTTGAACCTCCAAGCCATGGTGAGCAGTTCTTC	CSVEPPSHGEQFF
.	.	TRBV6-6	TRBJ2-7	TGTGCCAGCAGCCCCCTGACCTACGAGCAGTACTTC	CASSPLTYEQYF
few	.	TRBV27	TRBJ1-6	TGTGCCAGCAGCCTAGAATCGGGACCCCTCCACTTT	CASSLESGPLHF
.	.	TRBV12-3/TRBV12-4	TRBJ1-1	TGTGCCAGCAGTTCCCCCAGGGAATTTACTGAAGCTTTCTTT	CASSSPREFTEAFF
.	.	TRBV7-9	TRBJ2-5	TGTGCCAGCAGCCCCAGGGGGGCAGGGGAAGGAGAGACCCAGTACTTC	CASSPRGAGEGETQYF
few	.	TRBV30	TRBJ2-1	TGTGCCTGGAGTGTATGGTCAGGGGATGAGCAGTTCTTC	CAWSVWSGDEQFF
many	.	TRBV7-8	TRBJ2-5	TGTGCCAGCAGAGTAGGGGTGGTGCAAGAGACCCAGTACTTC	CASRVGVVQETQYF
many	.	TRBV7-8	TRBJ1-1	TGTGCCAGCAGCTTAGGGGGCGACGGATACTCCCGGAGGGAAGCTTTCTTT	CASSLGGDGYSRREAFF
many	.	TRBV5-1	TRBJ1-1	TGCGCCAGCAGCTTGGAAGGGGGGCGAGGGGTGAACACTGAAGCTTTCTTT	CASSLEGGRGVNTEAFF
few	TRBD1	TRBV20-1	TRBJ1-1	TGCAGTGCTAGAGATGTCGGACAGGGGAACACTGAAGCTTTCTTT	CSARDVGQGNTEAFF
.	.	TRBV6-6	TRBJ1-6	TGTGCCAGCAGTGGACAGAATAATTCACCCCTCCACTTT	CASSGQNNSPLHF